Each of the 8 T cell receptor beta chains below was sequenced from the same sample in a study of blood T cell repertoires in COVID-19. The method was immunoSEQ multiplex PCR; TCRdb's version includes in-frame clones alone and lacks a portion of them. The sample has some 300,000 clones; roughly 90% are singletons. Sequenced material: PBMCs or T cells enriched from blood (not recorded which). These receptors all come from a woman aged 25-40 years who had recovered from COVID-19.

This rearrangement joins TRBV5-1 to TRBJ1-1, with 7 bases aligning to TRBD1. Germline CDR1 reads SGHRS; CDR2 reads YFSETQ. Trimming cost V 2 bases and J 3 bases; bases outside gene matches: 10. The CDR3 has 16 amino acids. CDR3: CASSFGEGARYTEAFF. The CDR3 DNA follows: TGCGCCAGCAGCTTTGGTGAGGGGGCGAGGTACACTGAAGCTTTCTTT.

The chain couples TRBV25-1 to TRBJ1-1; TRBD1 matches at 9 bases. The CDR3 runs 14 residues. Germline-derived CDR1 and CDR2 are MGHDK and SYGVNS. With 1 base clipped from V and 7 bases from J, the junction kept 4 bases outside the gene matches. CDR3 loop: CASSESGTGIEAFF. The CDR3 bases are TGTGCCAGCAGTGAATCCGGGACAGGGATTGAAGCTTTCTTT.

The chain is built from TRBV5-6 and TRBJ2-7; 7 bases map to TRBD1. The CDR3 has 15 amino acids. The ends lost 4 bases at V and 3 bases at J; junction bases unmatched: 10. The germline CDR1 and CDR2 sequences are SGHDT and YYEEEE. CDR3: CASSRTGAHYYEQYF. Here the CDR3 DNA reads TGTGCCAGCAGCCGAACAGGGGCCCACTACTACGAGCAGTACTTC.

V is TRBV16 and J is TRBJ1-4; D is unclear. Deletions cut 0 bases from V and 7 bases from J, with 9 bases between. This CDR3 contains 14 residues. Germline values: CDR1 KGHSY, CDR2 FQNENV. In DNA form, the CDR3 reads TGTGCCAGCAGCCAATCACTCACGGGTGAAAAACTGTTTTTT. This sequence encodes CASSQSLTGEKLFF.

The chain is built from TRBV6-5 and TRBJ1-1, with no clear D. The germline CDR1 and CDR2 sequences are MNHEY and SVGAGI. Trimming took 0 bases from V and 1 from J, leaving 9 bases between them. The CDR3 covers 15 residues. This chain's CDR3 is CASSYSQAGNTEAFF. The CDR3 nucleotides read TGTGCCAGCAGTTACTCGCAAGCAGGGAACACTGAAGCTTTCTTT.

DNA for the CDR3: TGTGCCAGCAGCGGGAGATCTGGAAACACTGAAGCTTTCTTT. Translation gives CASSGRSGNTEAFF. This chain links TRBV9 with TRBJ1-1; no reliable D call. Looked up from germline, CDR1 is SGDLS and CDR2 is YYNGEE. Trimming took 3 bases from V and 2 from J, leaving 11 bases between them. The CDR3 contains 14 residues.

The chain is built from TRBV7-9 and TRBJ1-1, with D possibly matching TRBD1 (5 bases). This CDR3 region has 15 residues. V was trimmed by 1 base and J by 4 bases, leaving 13 bases between them. The germline gives CDR1 SEHNR, CDR2 FQNEAQ (reference sequence). Here the CDR3 reads CASSLELGGTTEAFF. CDR3 in DNA: TGTGCCAGCAGCTTAGAGCTCGGGGGTACCACTGAAGCTTTCTTT.

The V and J genes are TRBV7-2 and TRBJ2-3, with a tentative D call TRBD2 (5 bases). V was cut by 1 base and J by 2 bases, with 10 bases left in between. There are 15 residues in the CDR3. From germline, CDR1 is SGHTA and CDR2 FQGNSA. The DNA for the CDR3 is TGTGCCAGCAGCTTAGGGACTCTCTTCACAGATACGCAGTATTTT. Its protein product is CASSLGTLFTDTQYF.